This is a list of T cell receptor beta chains from one sample in a study of blood T cell repertoires in COVID-19. Here immunoSEQ multiplex PCR was the method, and the copy in TCRdb shows in-frame clones only, minus some. The sample lists 130,000 or so clones, 84% occurring once. Sequenced sample: peripheral blood. These receptors came from a man aged 55 to 70 with acute or convalescent COVID-19. The CDR3 runs from the conserved cysteine through the conserved F or W. The order of the fields is clone size, CDR3 length, V gene, J gene, D gene, CDR3 protein, CDR3 DNA. D genes are given only for firm matches. Expanded clones are given a class, and other clones once, few, many or no size at all.

clone size: -
CDR3 length: 15
V gene: TRBV19
J gene: TRBJ2-3
D gene: -
CDR3 protein: CATSIGGERADTQYF
CDR3 DNA: TGTGCCACTTCAATAGGCGGGGAGCGGGCAGATACGCAGTATTTT

clone size: -
CDR3 length: 15
V gene: TRBV5-6
J gene: TRBJ1-2
D gene: TRBD1
CDR3 protein: CASSLGSGGKIGYTF
CDR3 DNA: TGTGCCAGCAGCTTGGGGTCAGGGGGAAAGATCGGCTACACCTTC

clone size: -
CDR3 length: 13
V gene: TRBV7-3
J gene: TRBJ2-1
D gene: TRBD2
CDR3 protein: CASSGRAHNEQFF
CDR3 DNA: TGTGCCAGCAGCGGGAGGGCCCACAATGAGCAGTTCTTC

clone size: -
CDR3 length: 15
V gene: TRBV9
J gene: TRBJ1-3
D gene: -
CDR3 protein: CASSVDGRGINTIYF
CDR3 DNA: TGTGCCAGCAGCGTAGACGGCAGGGGAATTAACACCATATATTTT

clone size: -
CDR3 length: 21
V gene: TRBV2
J gene: TRBJ1-5
D gene: -
CDR3 protein: CASSFALLISGISQSNQPQHF
CDR3 DNA: TGTGCCAGCAGTTTTGCTTTGCTCATCTCAGGGATTAGTCAAAGCAATCAGCCCCAGCATTTT

clone size: -
CDR3 length: 15
V gene: TRBV19
J gene: TRBJ1-2
D gene: -
CDR3 protein: CASSIDPGVNYGYTF
CDR3 DNA: TGTGCCAGTAGTATAGATCCGGGGGTAAACTATGGCTACACCTTC

clone size: once
CDR3 length: 13
V gene: TRBV7-9
J gene: TRBJ2-2
D gene: -
CDR3 protein: CASSPGDTGELFF
CDR3 DNA: TGTGCCAGCAGCCCCGGGGACACCGGGGAGCTGTTTTTT

clone size: -
CDR3 length: 17
V gene: TRBV5-6
J gene: TRBJ1-2
D gene: TRBD1
CDR3 protein: CASSRGTGKYRDYGYTF
CDR3 DNA: TGTGCCAGCAGCCGGGGGACAGGGAAGTATCGGGACTATGGCTACACCTTC

clone size: -
CDR3 length: 15
V gene: TRBV24-1
J gene: TRBJ1-6
D gene: TRBD1
CDR3 protein: CATSDSTTGNSPLHF
CDR3 DNA: TGTGCCACCAGTGATTCAACGACAGGGAATTCACCCCTCCACTTT

clone size: -
CDR3 length: 13
V gene: TRBV5-1
J gene: TRBJ2-1
D gene: -
CDR3 protein: CASSSTVNNEQFF
CDR3 DNA: TGCGCCAGCAGCTCGACAGTTAACAATGAGCAGTTCTTC

clone size: -
CDR3 length: 14
V gene: TRBV6-1
J gene: TRBJ2-7
D gene: TRBD2
CDR3 protein: CASSEGLAGYEQYF
CDR3 DNA: TGTGCCAGCAGTGAGGGACTAGCGGGCTACGAGCAGTACTTC

clone size: once
CDR3 length: 14
V gene: TRBV11-2
J gene: TRBJ1-1
D gene: -
CDR3 protein: CASSFSGLGTEAFF
CDR3 DNA: TGTGCCAGCAGCTTCTCAGGGTTGGGCACTGAAGCTTTCTTT

clone size: -
CDR3 length: 14
V gene: TRBV6-4
J gene: TRBJ2-1
D gene: -
CDR3 protein: CASSVGPSGSEQFF
CDR3 DNA: TGTGCCAGCAGTGTCGGTCCATCCGGTAGTGAGCAGTTCTTC

clone size: -
CDR3 length: 17
V gene: TRBV20-1
J gene: TRBJ2-5
D gene: TRBD2
CDR3 protein: CSASRSWVAGGEETQYF
CDR3 DNA: TGCAGTGCTAGTCGGTCGTGGGTAGCGGGAGGGGAAGAGACCCAGTACTTC

clone size: -
CDR3 length: 14
V gene: TRBV11-1
J gene: TRBJ1-2
D gene: TRBD1
CDR3 protein: CASSLVTGADGYTF
CDR3 DNA: TGTGCCAGCAGCTTAGTGACAGGGGCGGATGGCTACACCTTC

clone size: -
CDR3 length: 17
V gene: TRBV5-1
J gene: TRBJ2-5
D gene: TRBD1
CDR3 protein: CASSLDDRGGGQETQYF
CDR3 DNA: TGCGCCAGCAGCTTGGACGACAGGGGGGGAGGCCAAGAGACCCAGTACTTC

clone size: -
CDR3 length: 14
V gene: TRBV7-8
J gene: TRBJ1-5
D gene: -
CDR3 protein: CASSRLGGGQPQHF
CDR3 DNA: TGTGCCAGCAGCCGCCTTGGGGGCGGGCAGCCCCAGCATTTT

clone size: -
CDR3 length: 15
V gene: TRBV2
J gene: TRBJ1-5
D gene: TRBD1
CDR3 protein: CASNLGQGARQPQHF
CDR3 DNA: TGTGCCAGCAATCTGGGACAGGGGGCCCGGCAGCCCCAGCATTTT

clone size: -
CDR3 length: 16
V gene: TRBV15
J gene: TRBJ1-2
D gene: -
CDR3 protein: CATSRDRKTASRGYTF
CDR3 DNA: TGTGCCACCAGCAGAGATAGGAAGACAGCTTCGAGAGGCTACACCTTC

clone size: -
CDR3 length: 15
V gene: TRBV30
J gene: TRBJ1-1
D gene: TRBD1
CDR3 protein: CAWGLWTGGRTEAFF
CDR3 DNA: TGTGCCTGGGGGCTCTGGACAGGGGGCAGGACTGAAGCTTTCTTT

clone size: -
CDR3 length: 17
V gene: TRBV15
J gene: TRBJ2-3
D gene: TRBD2
CDR3 protein: CATSRDFLSGRTDTQYF
CDR3 DNA: TGTGCCACCAGCAGGGACTTTCTTAGCGGGAGAACAGATACGCAGTATTTT

clone size: -
CDR3 length: 15
V gene: TRBV11-2
J gene: TRBJ1-4
D gene: -
CDR3 protein: CASSLAASFNEKLFF
CDR3 DNA: TGTGCCAGCAGCTTGGCGGCTAGCTTCAATGAAAAACTGTTTTTT